This T cell receptor (beta chain) was recorded in a study of early stage breast cancer tumors. Findings and limits, study-wide: Tumor and normal breast were distinguished via blood comparison in about 85% of the 16 patients. Functional markers like CD4, CD8 and FOXP3 were missed in bulk sequencing.

The CDR3 has 13 amino acids. CDR1 is SQVTM and CDR2 is ANQGSEA in the germline V gene. Germline trimming cut 7 bases from V and 6 bases from J; bases unmatched to any gene: 9. About this clone itself: Its antigen remains unidentified.

Using immunoSEQ multiplex PCR, the repertoire was profiled, and TCRdb retains in-frame clones only, with some absent. The sample gives more than 60,000 clones, more than 65% of which show up once; more than 3% is in the top ten. This TCR was recovered from a person aged 55 to 75 with breast cancer. The chain combines TRBV29-1 with TRBJ1-1, with 9 positions matching TRBD1. The source material was blood. The CDR3 is CSAPGQGIAEAFF. The CDR3 DNA reads TGCAGCGCCCCGGGACAGGGAATCGCTGAAGCTTTCTTT.